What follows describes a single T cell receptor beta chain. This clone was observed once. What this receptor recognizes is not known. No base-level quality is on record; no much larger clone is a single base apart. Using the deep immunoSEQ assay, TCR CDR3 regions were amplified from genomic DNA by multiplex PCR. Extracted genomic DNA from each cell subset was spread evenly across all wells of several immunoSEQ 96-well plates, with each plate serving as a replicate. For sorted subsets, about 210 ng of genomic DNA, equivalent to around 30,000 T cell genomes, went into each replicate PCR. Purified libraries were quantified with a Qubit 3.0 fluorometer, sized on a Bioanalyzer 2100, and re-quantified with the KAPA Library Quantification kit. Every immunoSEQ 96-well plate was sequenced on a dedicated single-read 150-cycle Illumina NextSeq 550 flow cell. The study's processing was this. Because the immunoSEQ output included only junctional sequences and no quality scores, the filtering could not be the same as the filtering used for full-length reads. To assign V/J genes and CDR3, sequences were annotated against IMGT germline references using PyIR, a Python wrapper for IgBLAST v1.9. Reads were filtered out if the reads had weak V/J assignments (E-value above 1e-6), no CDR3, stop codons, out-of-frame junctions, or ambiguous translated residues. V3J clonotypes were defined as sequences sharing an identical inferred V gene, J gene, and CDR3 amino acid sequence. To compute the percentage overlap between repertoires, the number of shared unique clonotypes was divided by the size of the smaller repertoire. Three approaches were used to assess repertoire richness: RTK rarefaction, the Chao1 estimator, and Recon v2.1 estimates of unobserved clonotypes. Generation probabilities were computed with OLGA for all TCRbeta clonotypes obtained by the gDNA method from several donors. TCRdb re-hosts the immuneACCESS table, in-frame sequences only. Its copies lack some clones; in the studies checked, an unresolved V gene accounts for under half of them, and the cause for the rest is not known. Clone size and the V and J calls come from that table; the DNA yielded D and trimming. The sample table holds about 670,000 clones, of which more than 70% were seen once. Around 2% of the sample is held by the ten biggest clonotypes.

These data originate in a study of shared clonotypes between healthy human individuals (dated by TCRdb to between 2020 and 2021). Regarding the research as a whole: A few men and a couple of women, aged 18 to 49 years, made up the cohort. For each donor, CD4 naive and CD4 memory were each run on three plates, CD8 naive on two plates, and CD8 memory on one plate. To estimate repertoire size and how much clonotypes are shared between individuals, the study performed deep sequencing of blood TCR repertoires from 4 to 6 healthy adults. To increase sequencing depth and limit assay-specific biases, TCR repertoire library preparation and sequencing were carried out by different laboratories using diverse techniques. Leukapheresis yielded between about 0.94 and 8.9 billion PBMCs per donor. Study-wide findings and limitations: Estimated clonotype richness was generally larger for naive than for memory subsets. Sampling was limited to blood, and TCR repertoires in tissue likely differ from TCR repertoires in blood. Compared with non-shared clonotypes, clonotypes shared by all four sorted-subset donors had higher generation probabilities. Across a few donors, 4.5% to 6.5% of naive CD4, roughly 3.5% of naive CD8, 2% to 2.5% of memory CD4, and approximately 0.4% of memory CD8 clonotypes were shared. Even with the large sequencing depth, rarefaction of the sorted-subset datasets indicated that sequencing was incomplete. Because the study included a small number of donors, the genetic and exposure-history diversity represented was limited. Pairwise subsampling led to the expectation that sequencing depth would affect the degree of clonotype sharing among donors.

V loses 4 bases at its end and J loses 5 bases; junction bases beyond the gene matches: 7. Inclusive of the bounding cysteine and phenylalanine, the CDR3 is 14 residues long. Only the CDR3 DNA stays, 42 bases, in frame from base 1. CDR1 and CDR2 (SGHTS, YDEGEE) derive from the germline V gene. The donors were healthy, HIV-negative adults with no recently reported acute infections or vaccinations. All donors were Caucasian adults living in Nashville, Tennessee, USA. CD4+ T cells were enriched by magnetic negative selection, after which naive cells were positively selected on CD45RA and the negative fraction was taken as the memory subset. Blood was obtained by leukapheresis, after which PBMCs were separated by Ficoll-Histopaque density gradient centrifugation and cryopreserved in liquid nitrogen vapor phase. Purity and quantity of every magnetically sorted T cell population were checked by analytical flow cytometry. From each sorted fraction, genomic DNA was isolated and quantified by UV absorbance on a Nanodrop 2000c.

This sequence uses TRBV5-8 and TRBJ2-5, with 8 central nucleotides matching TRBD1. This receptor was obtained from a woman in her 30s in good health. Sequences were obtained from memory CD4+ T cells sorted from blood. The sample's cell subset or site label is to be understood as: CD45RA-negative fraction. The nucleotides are TGTGCCAGCAGCGACAGGGGTGGAGGGGAGACCCAGTACTTC. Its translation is CASSDRGGGETQYF.